The clone carrying this TCR beta chain came up a few times. Profiled with immunoSEQ multiplex PCR; TCRdb holds only in-frame clones, not every one. The sample lists roughly 680,000 clones; roughly nine tenths were seen once. These data are taken from a study of Ad26.COV2.S vaccination and SARS-CoV-2 variants. Germline CDR1 MGHRA, CDR2 YSYEKL. Trimming shortened V by 3 bases and J by 3 bases, and 12 bases separated the two germline ends. The CDR3 has 16 amino acids. As for treatment: 15 to 20 received Ad26.COV2.S at low or high dose, single or two shots; 5 received placebo; per-sample allocation not given. Specimens were obtained on day 63 following the first vaccine or placebo injection.

This TCR was sampled from a person between 18 and 65 years old who received the Ad26.COV2.S COVID-19 vaccine or a placebo. The V gene is TRBV4-1, the J gene TRBJ1-6; D perhaps matches TRBD1 (5 bases). The sequenced sample was peripheral blood, obtained in a trial of Ad26.COV2.S vaccine versus placebo. This CDR3 is CASSHQGKHYNSPLHF. The DNA of the CDR3 is TGCGCCAGCAGCCACCAGGGTAAACACTATAATTCACCCCTCCACTTT.